Below, one T cell receptor (beta chain) is given with its context. The assay was immunoSEQ multiplex PCR, and TCRdb's table has in-frame clones only and misses some. The table records approximately 65,000 clones, around 87% of them present only once. These data come from a study of lymphopenia after photon versus proton radiotherapy. The CDR3 runs to 20 residues. Germline assignment: CDR1 LNHDA and CDR2 SQIVND (reference sequence). The J segment lost 2 bases and the V segment lost 5 bases, leaving 13 bases of the junction unmatched. The source is an elderly man with esophageal cancer. The V gene is TRBV19, the J gene TRBJ2-1, with 15 bases that match TRBD2. Sequencing was performed on peripheral blood, taken from a patient treated with proton-based radiotherapy. For the CDR3, the DNA is TGTGCCAGTAGTTGGCACTTGGGACTAGCGGGGGGCGCAACCTACAATGAGCAGTTCTTC. Protein sequence: CASSWHLGLAGGATYNEQFF.